This T cell receptor beta chain was retrieved from a study of control samples from healthy donors and cancer patients. Profiled with immunoSEQ multiplex PCR; TCRdb holds only in-frame clones, not every one. The repertoire holds 80,000 to 100,000 clones, with 85% to 90% as singletons. CDR3 length: 15 residues. Germline V CDR1 and CDR2: MNHEY, SVGEGT. The V end lost 6 bases, the J end lost 3 bases, and 15 bases lay between the germline ends. This clone was seen a single time. The source material was blood. This sequence was found in a man aged 25 to 45 in good health. This rearrangement joins TRBV6-2 or TRBV6-3 to TRBJ2-1; maybe TRBD2 (6 bases). CDR3 DNA sequence: TGTGCCAGCAGCAGTCCCGGGACTCTCTACAATGAGCAGTTCTTC. Residues: CASSSPGTLYNEQFF.